Sequencing of this TCR beta chain was carried out in a study of blood T cells in healthy people across ages. Across the whole study: About one barcoded TCR beta cDNA was captured per two T cells. Study outcomes and limitations: It was held that the diversity estimates obtained from one million T cells were underestimates. Changes in expanded clonotypes were possibly confounded, as the CMV status of donors was unknown.

Every donor contributed roughly 10 milliliters of peripheral blood by blood draw. The germline gives CDR1 MDHEN, CDR2 SYDVKM. This CDR3 spans 14 amino acids. Comments on this clonotype: The antigen is not known.

For the second PCR, which ran for roughly 7 to 11 cycles, a sample-barcoded 5' primer and a J-beta primer mix were used. Each CDR3 protein is one row after TCRdb ran MiXCR on the 5' RACE reads. The sample contains about 1.4 million distinct CDR3 sequences, approximately 59% of which appear only once. The V and J genes are TRBV28 and TRBJ2-5, with TRBD1 as a possible D gene (8 bases). TRBJ2-7 matches the DNA end more closely, so the J call is doubtful. Sample: blood. The clonotype comes from a man between 18 and 35 years old in good health. In DNA form, the CDR3 reads TGTGCCAGCAGAACGACAGGGGACTACTACGAGCAGTACTTC. This codes for CASRTTGDYYEQYF.